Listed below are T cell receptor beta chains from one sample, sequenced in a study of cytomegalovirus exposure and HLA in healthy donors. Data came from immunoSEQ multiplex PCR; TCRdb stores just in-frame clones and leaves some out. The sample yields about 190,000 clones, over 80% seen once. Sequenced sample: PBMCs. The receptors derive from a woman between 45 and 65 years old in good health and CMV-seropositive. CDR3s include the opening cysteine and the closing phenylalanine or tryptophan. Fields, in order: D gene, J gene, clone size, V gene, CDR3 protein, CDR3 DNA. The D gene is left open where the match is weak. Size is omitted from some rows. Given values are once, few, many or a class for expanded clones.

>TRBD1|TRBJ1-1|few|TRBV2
CASRGTASEKAFF
TGTGCCAGCAGAGGGACAGCAAGCGAAAAAGCTTTCTTT
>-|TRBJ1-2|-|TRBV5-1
CASSPRDGGLYGYTF
TGCGCCAGCAGCCCCCGGGACGGGGGTCTCTATGGCTACACCTTC
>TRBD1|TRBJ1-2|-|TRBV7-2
CASSWGQGNYGYTF
TGTGCCAGCAGCTGGGGACAGGGCAACTATGGCTACACCTTC
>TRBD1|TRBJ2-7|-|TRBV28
CASSFGQAAPGEQYF
TGTGCCAGCAGTTTTGGACAGGCGGCCCCGGGAGAGCAGTACTTC
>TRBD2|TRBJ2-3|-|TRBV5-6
CASSFQGSGAYTDTQYF
TGTGCCAGCAGCTTCCAAGGGAGCGGGGCTTACACAGATACGCAGTATTTT
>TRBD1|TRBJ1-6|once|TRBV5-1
CASSSRFLGQGASYNSPLHF
TGCGCCAGCAGCTCCCGCTTCTTGGGACAGGGGGCCTCCTATAATTCACCCCTCCACTTT
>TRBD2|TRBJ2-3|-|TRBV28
CASRSGGAASTDTQYF
TGTGCCAGCAGATCCGGGGGGGCGGCGAGCACAGATACGCAGTATTTT
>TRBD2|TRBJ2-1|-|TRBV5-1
CASSLGQASGGVNEQFF
TGCGCCAGCAGCTTGGGACAGGCTAGCGGGGGGGTAAATGAGCAGTTCTTC
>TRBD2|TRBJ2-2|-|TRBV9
CASSVVGRGGELFF
TGTGCCAGCAGCGTAGTTGGGAGGGGAGGGGAGCTGTTTTTT
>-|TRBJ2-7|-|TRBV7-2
CASSPLPGQPFGEQYF
TGTGCCAGCAGCCCCTTGCCGGGACAACCATTCGGCGAGCAGTACTTC
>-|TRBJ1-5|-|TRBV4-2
CASSRQLSSNQPQHF
TGTGCCAGCAGCCGGCAGTTAAGTAGCAATCAGCCCCAGCATTTT
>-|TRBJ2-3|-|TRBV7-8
CASTSNRASTDTQYF
TGTGCCAGCACCTCAAACAGGGCTAGCACAGATACGCAGTATTTT
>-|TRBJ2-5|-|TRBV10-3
CAISEQLQETQYF
TGTGCCATCAGTGAACAGCTACAAGAGACCCAGTACTTC
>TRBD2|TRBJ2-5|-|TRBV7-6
CASSLVAGAETQYF
TGTGCCAGCAGCTTAGTAGCGGGGGCGGAGACCCAGTACTTC
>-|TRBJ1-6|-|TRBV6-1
CASSLYEDSPLHF
TGTGCCAGCAGTCTGTACGAGGATTCACCCCTCCACTTT
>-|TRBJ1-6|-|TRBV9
CASSVVGSGDSPLHF
TGTGCCAGCAGCGTTGTAGGGAGTGGGGATTCACCCCTCCACTTT
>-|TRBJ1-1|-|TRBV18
CASSHNSLQISWGGTEAFF
TGTGCCAGCTCACATAACAGTTTACAAATCTCTTGGGGGGGCACTGAAGCTTTCTTT
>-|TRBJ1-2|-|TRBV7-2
CASSLAFGAYGYTF
TGTGCCAGCAGCTTAGCGTTTGGGGCCTATGGCTACACCTTC
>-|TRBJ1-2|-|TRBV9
CASSVNSRYGYTF
TGTGCCAGCAGCGTAAACAGCAGATATGGCTACACCTTC
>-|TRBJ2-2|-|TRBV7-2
CASSLSGISTGELFF
TGTGCCAGCAGCTTATCCGGGATTTCCACCGGGGAGCTGTTTTTT
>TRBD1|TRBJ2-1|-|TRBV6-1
CASRPGQGARNEQFF
TGTGCCAGCAGGCCCGGACAGGGGGCAAGGAATGAGCAGTTCTTC
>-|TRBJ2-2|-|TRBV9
CASSGRRRTLNTGELFF
TGTGCCAGCAGCGGGAGAAGGCGGACACTGAACACCGGGGAGCTGTTTTTT
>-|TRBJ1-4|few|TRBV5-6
CASSPRIGEKLFF
TGTGCCAGCAGCCCTAGGATAGGTGAAAAACTGTTTTTT
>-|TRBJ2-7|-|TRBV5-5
CASSSIDWSSYEQYF
TGTGCCAGCAGCTCGATCGACTGGAGCTCCTACGAGCAGTACTTC
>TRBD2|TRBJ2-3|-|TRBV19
CASAGTSGGFTDTQYF
TGTGCCAGCGCCGGGACTAGCGGGGGGTTCACAGATACGCAGTATTTT
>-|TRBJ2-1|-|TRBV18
CASSPGQNNEQFF
TGTGCCAGCTCTCCCGGACAGAACAATGAGCAGTTCTTC
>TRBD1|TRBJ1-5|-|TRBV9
CASSAGQGANQPQHF
TGTGCCAGCAGCGCCGGACAGGGGGCAAATCAGCCCCAGCATTTT
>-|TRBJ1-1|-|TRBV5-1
CASSLNVGDRAAFF
TGCGCCAGCAGCTTAAACGTAGGGGATAGGGCGGCTTTCTTT
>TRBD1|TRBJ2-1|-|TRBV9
CASSRRTGGLGNEQFF
TGTGCCAGCAGCAGACGGACAGGGGGCTTAGGGAATGAGCAGTTCTTC
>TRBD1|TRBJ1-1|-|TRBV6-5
CASNDRGAEAFF
TGTGCCAGCAATGACAGGGGCGCTGAAGCTTTCTTT
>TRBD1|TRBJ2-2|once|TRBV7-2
CASSSRDSGTGELFF
TGTGCCAGCAGCTCTAGGGACAGTGGCACCGGGGAGCTGTTTTTT
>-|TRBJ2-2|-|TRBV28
CASSYRANTGELFF
TGTGCCAGCAGTTACAGGGCGAACACCGGGGAGCTGTTTTTT
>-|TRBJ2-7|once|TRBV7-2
CASRPQGSFSYEQYF
TGTGCCAGCAGACCTCAGGGGTCCTTTTCCTACGAGCAGTACTTC
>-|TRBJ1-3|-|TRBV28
CASSLGGANGNTIYF
TGTGCCAGCAGTTTGGGGGGGGCTAACGGAAACACCATATATTTT
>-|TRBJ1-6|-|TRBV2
CASSEDRGYNSPLHF
TGTGCCAGCAGTGAAGATAGGGGCTATAATTCACCCCTCCACTTT